Listed below are T cell receptor beta chains from one sample, sequenced in a study of T cells in Graves' hyperthyroidism and ophthalmopathy. Using its own MiXCR run on the multiplex PCR reads, TCRdb lists one record per CDR3 protein. The data show hundreds of thousands of distinct CDR3 sequences, roughly 22% seen once. Input material: blood. These receptors were taken from a man aged 25 to 40 with Graves' ophthalmopathy. The CDR3 runs from the conserved cysteine through the conserved F or W. A D gene is named only where the DNA matches it firmly. Clone size is stated in some rows and not others, as once, few, many or a class when expanded.

J,D,V,size,DNA,CDR3
TRBJ1-5,TRBD1,TRBV30,many,TGTGCCTGGAACGGACAGGGGGTAATTGGTCAGCCCCAGCATTTT,CAWNGQGVIGQPQHF
TRBJ2-3,TRBD2,TRBV20-1,-,TGCAGTGCTACTACTAGCGCCGGAGGGTATACGCAGTATTTT,CSATTSAGGYTQYF
TRBJ2-1,-,TRBV20-1,-,TGCAGTGCTCACAGGATCCTAGCTTACTACAATGAGCAGTTCTTC,CSAHRILAYYNEQFF
TRBJ2-7,-,TRBV20-1,few,TGCAGTGCTAAGGAGTGGAGAAGCGCGGACGAGCAGTACTTC,CSAKEWRSADEQYF
TRBJ2-1,TRBD2,TRBV3-1,-,TGTGCCAGCAGCCGTATACTAGCGGGGGGGCGGAATGAGCAGTTCTTC,CASSRILAGGRNEQFF
TRBJ1-5,-,TRBV5-5,many,TGTGCCAGCAGCTTGACAGGGCTTCAGCCCCAGCATTTT,CASSLTGLQPQHF
TRBJ1-1,TRBD1,TRBV6-1,many,TGTGCCAGCAGTGGACAGGGGGCGATCACTGAAGCTTTCTTT,CASSGQGAITEAFF
TRBJ1-1,TRBD1,TRBV5-1,many,TGCGCCAGCAGACCAAGGACAGGGGGAGACACTGAAGCTTTCTTT,CASRPRTGGDTEAFF
TRBJ2-1,-,TRBV30,-,TGTGCCTGGAGTCAAGCGGCCGCACCTAACTACAATGAGCAGTTCTTC,CAWSQAAAPNYNEQFF
TRBJ2-3,-,TRBV7-8,few,TGTGCCAGCAGCTTAGGACGCCGGGACGAGCCGTATTTT,CASSLGRRDEPYF
TRBJ2-1,TRBD2,TRBV6-2/TRBV6-3,-,TGTGCCAGCAGTTCGCCGGGGACTAGCGGGAGAGCATCCTACAATGAGCAGTTCTTC,CASSSPGTSGRASYNEQFF
TRBJ2-2,-,TRBV19,few,TGTGCCAGTAGTAGGTTGGGAGGGGAGCTGTTTTTT,CASSRLGGELFF
TRBJ2-7,-,TRBV9,many,TGTGCCAGCAGCGTTTCGGGCACACCCCTCGAGCAGTACTTC,CASSVSGTPLEQYF
TRBJ2-2,-,TRBV4-1,-,TGCGCCAGCAGCCAACGACCTAGGGACACCGGGGAGCTGTTTTTT,CASSQRPRDTGELFF
TRBJ2-1,TRBD2,TRBV28,-,TGTGCCACCTCCACCCTAGGGACTATCCTGATCAATGAGCAGTTCTTC,CATSTLGTILINEQFF
TRBJ2-5,TRBD2,TRBV19,-,TGTGCCAGTAGACGAGCGGGAGGAGGAGAGACCCAGTACTTC,CASRRAGGGETQYF
TRBJ2-1,TRBD2,TRBV12-3/TRBV12-4,few,TGTGCCAGCAGTCGACTAGCGGGACGCAATGAGCAGTTCTTC,CASSRLAGRNEQFF
TRBJ2-1,TRBD2,TRBV27,-,TGTGCCAGCAGCCTTCGGAGGGCGGGAGGCAATGAGCAGTTCTTC,CASSLRRAGGNEQFF
TRBJ2-7,TRBD2,TRBV6-1,-,TGTGCCAGCAGTGCCCGGGAGGAATCCTACGAGCAGTACTTC,CASSAREESYEQYF
TRBJ2-7,TRBD2,TRBV10-3,few,TGTGCCATCAGGACAGGGTCGGGACTAGCGGGGTACTCCTACGAGCAGTACTTC,CAIRTGSGLAGYSYEQYF
TRBJ1-5,-,TRBV7-6,once,TGTGCCAGCAGCACCGAGGGGACCCAGCCCCAGCATTTT,CASSTEGTQPQHF
TRBJ2-2,-,TRBV28,many,TGTGCCAGCAGATCTACCAAAGGACTCAGGAACACCGGGGAGCTGTTTTTT,CASRSTKGLRNTGELFF
TRBJ2-1,TRBD2,TRBV20-1,few,TGCAGTGCCCCTAGACTAGCGGGAGGCGGGTCCTACAATGAGCAGTTCTTC,CSAPRLAGGGSYNEQFF
TRBJ1-2,TRBD1,TRBV29-1,-,TGCAGCGTTGTAGAAGACAGGGTACGCGGCTATGGCTACACCTTC,CSVVEDRVRGYGYTF
TRBJ2-7,-,TRBV19,few,TGTGCCAGTAGTAGGGGGAACCGGGACGTATCTTACGAGCAGTACTTC,CASSRGNRDVSYEQYF
TRBJ1-1,TRBD1,TRBV11-3,once,TGTGCCAGCAGCTTCACCGGGACAGGGTTACGTAAGACTGAAGCTTTCTTT,CASSFTGTGLRKTEAFF
TRBJ2-3,-,TRBV7-8,many,TGTGCCAGCAGCTTATACGGAGATACGCAGTATTTT,CASSLYGDTQYF
TRBJ1-6,-,TRBV7-8,-,TGTGCCAGCAGCTTATTGTCGGGCAAGTTCTATTCACCCCTCCACTTT,CASSLLSGKFYSPLHF
TRBJ2-7,TRBD2,TRBV6-1,many,TGTGCCAGCAGCAGGGGACTAGCGGCATACGAGCAGTACTTC,CASSRGLAAYEQYF
TRBJ1-2,TRBD1,TRBV19,-,TGTGCCAGTAGTATGGGACAGGGGAGCTATGGCTACACCTTC,CASSMGQGSYGYTF
TRBJ1-5,-,TRBV3-1,many,TGTGCCAGCAGCAGGGGCGACAATCAGCCCCAGCATTTT,CASSRGDNQPQHF
TRBJ1-1,-,TRBV11-2,many,TGTGCCAGCAGGCCACAGATCGGGGGGCGCATGGGCACTGAAGCTTTCTTT,CASRPQIGGRMGTEAFF
TRBJ1-4,-,TRBV24-1,many,TGTGCCACCAGTGATCCTGAGCTGGGTGGTGAAAAACTGTTTTTT,CATSDPELGGEKLFF
TRBJ1-1,TRBD1,TRBV25-1,few,TGTGCCAGCAGTGAATATCCCGGACAGGGCCGAGACGGTGAAGCTTTCTTT,CASSEYPGQGRDGEAFF
TRBJ2-3,TRBD2,TRBV5-1,many,TGCGCCAGCAGCTGGACTAGTTCAGATACGCAGTATTTT,CASSWTSSDTQYF
TRBJ2-7,-,TRBV13,many,TGTGCCAGCAGTCGTTCGGCAGAGCAGTACTTC,CASSRSAEQYF
TRBJ2-1,TRBD1,TRBV7-9,few,TGTGCCAGCAGCCTTAGGGACAGGGTAGTAAATGAGCAGTTCTTC,CASSLRDRVVNEQFF
TRBJ1-6,-,TRBV6-1,-,TGTGCCAGCAGACAGAGGTATAATTCACCCCTCCACTTT,CASRQRYNSPLHF
TRBJ1-5,-,TRBV24-1,-,TGTGCCACCAGTGACCAAGGGCTGCAGCCCCAGCATTTT,CATSDQGLQPQHF
TRBJ1-1,-,TRBV2,few,TGTGCCAGCAGTGAAAACGGGTGGAACACTGAAGCTTTCTTT,CASSENGWNTEAFF
TRBJ1-1,-,TRBV4-1,few,TGCGCCAGCAGCCAACAACTGAACACTGAAGCTTTCTTT,CASSQQLNTEAFF
TRBJ2-1,TRBD2,TRBV7-7,few,TGTGCTAGCAGCCTCAGGGAGGGAAATGAGCAGTTCTTC,CASSLREGNEQFF
TRBJ2-3,-,TRBV4-1,-,TGCGCCAGCAGCCAAGGTGACCTGACGTATGTAACAGATACGCAGTATTTT,CASSQGDLTYVTDTQYF
TRBJ2-7,-,TRBV19,-,TGTGCCAGTACTCCGGGCGTAAACTACGAGCAGTACTTC,CASTPGVNYEQYF
TRBJ2-3,TRBD2,TRBV20-1,once,TGCAGTGCCGTCGGGACTAGCGGGAGTACAGATACGCAGTATTTT,CSAVGTSGSTDTQYF
TRBJ1-1,-,TRBV19,-,TGTGCCAGTAGTATTCACGGGTCCTCCGAAGCTTTCTTT,CASSIHGSSEAFF
TRBJ2-7,TRBD2,TRBV6-1,many,TGTGCCAGCAGGAGGACTAGCGGGAGCCACGAGCAGTACTTC,CASRRTSGSHEQYF
TRBJ2-5,TRBD1,TRBV12-3/TRBV12-4,many,TGTGCCAGCAGTTTTAGCAGGGGGATTAAGGAGACCCAGTACTTC,CASSFSRGIKETQYF
TRBJ2-7,TRBD2,TRBV28,few,TGTGCCAGCAGTTCACCCCTAGCGGGAGGATTTCGGGAGCAGTACTTC,CASSSPLAGGFREQYF
TRBJ2-1,-,TRBV4-1,few,TGCGCCAGCAGCCAAGTTCTCGCTAATGAGCAGTTCTTC,CASSQVLANEQFF
TRBJ2-7,-,TRBV11-2,many,TGTGCCAGCAGCTTACAGGGAAATCTCTACGAGCAGTACTTC,CASSLQGNLYEQYF
TRBJ1-6,-,TRBV7-9,many,TGTGCCAGCAGCTTAGATCCCAGGGGTTCACCCCTCCACTTT,CASSLDPRGSPLHF
TRBJ1-5,TRBD1,TRBV25-1,-,TGTGCCAGCAGTGCGGGACAGAATAGCAATCAGCCCCAGCATTTT,CASSAGQNSNQPQHF
TRBJ2-7,-,TRBV11-2,few,TGTGCCAGCAGCCAAATAGATGCGATGGATTACGAGCAGTACTTC,CASSQIDAMDYEQYF